These T cell receptor beta chains were read from a single sample in a study of regulatory and conventional T cells in RAG deficiency. TCRdb keeps only in-frame clones here, not all; method: immunoSEQ multiplex PCR. The table includes more than 40,000 clones, approximately 90% detected once. These sequences were also reported in another study, on regulatory T cells.

The sample consisted of CD4+ effector T cells sorted from blood. The receptor source for this set is a human donor in good health. Both conserved end residues are part of each CDR3. The D gene is left open where the match is weak. Clone sizes are given selectively: once, few, many, or a class where the clone is expanded.

v_gene	d_gene	abundance	j_gene	CDR3nt	CDR3aa
TRBV9	TRBD2	NA	TRBJ2-7	TGTGCCAGCAGCGCTGGGAGGGACGTTACCTACGAGCAGTACTTC	CASSAGRDVTYEQYF
TRBV7-3	TRBD2	NA	TRBJ2-1	TGTGCCAGCAGCCCCCAAGGGCTATCTAGCGGGGGGGCACGATACAATGAGCAGTTCTTC	CASSPQGLSSGGARYNEQFF
TRBV6-5	TRBD1	NA	TRBJ2-1	TGTGCCAGCAGTTACTCGCCAGGGGGCGGTGAGCAGTTCTTC	CASSYSPGGGEQFF
TRBV5-1	NA	NA	TRBJ1-6	TGCGCCAGCAGCTTGGTGGGGGACATCTGGTCACCCCTCCACTTT	CASSLVGDIWSPLHF
TRBV30	TRBD1	once	TRBJ1-2	TGTGCTGGATCGGACAGGGGGATCGGTAACTATGGCTACACCTTC	CAGSDRGIGNYGYTF
TRBV7-2	NA	NA	TRBJ2-5	TGTGCCAGCAGCTTATGGGAGGACGAGACCCAGTACTTC	CASSLWEDETQYF
TRBV5-1	TRBD2	NA	TRBJ2-7	TGCGCCAGCAGCTTTGGGACTAGCGGATCCTACGAGCAGTACTTC	CASSFGTSGSYEQYF
TRBV19	NA	NA	TRBJ1-4	TGTGCCAGTAGTAAGGGACGCGGTAATGAAAAACTGTTTTTT	CASSKGRGNEKLFF
TRBV4-1	NA	NA	TRBJ2-2	TGCGCCAGCAGCCAAGACCCAGGGGTAGGCGGGGAGCTGTTTTTT	CASSQDPGVGGELFF
TRBV18	TRBD2	NA	TRBJ2-1	TGTGCCAGCTCAAAACGGACTAGCGGGTTTAATGAGCAGTTCTTC	CASSKRTSGFNEQFF
TRBV5-8	TRBD2	few	TRBJ2-4	TGTGCCAGCAGCTCTGGACTAGCTAACATTCAGTACTTC	CASSSGLANIQYF
TRBV6-1	TRBD1	NA	TRBJ2-2	TGTGCCAGCATTAGGACAGGGTCTACCGGGGAGCTGTTTTTT	CASIRTGSTGELFF
TRBV19	TRBD1	NA	TRBJ2-3	TGTGCCAGTAGCACGACAGGGACCACAGATACGCAGTATTTT	CASSTTGTTDTQYF
TRBV9	TRBD1	NA	TRBJ1-3	TGTGCCAGCAGCCCACGGACGACGGCAGGGGGAGGAAACACCATATATTTT	CASSPRTTAGGGNTIYF
TRBV11-1	TRBD1	NA	TRBJ2-7	TGTGCCAGCAGCTTATGGGGACAGGGCTACGAGCAGTACTTC	CASSLWGQGYEQYF
TRBV30	TRBD1	once	TRBJ2-3	TGTGCCTGGAGTGTGGGGGACAGGGGGAGAGATACGCAGTATTTT	CAWSVGDRGRDTQYF
TRBV5-1	NA	NA	TRBJ1-2	TGCGCCAGCAGCCCAGGGGCTTGGGATGGCTACACCTTC	CASSPGAWDGYTF
TRBV9	TRBD2	NA	TRBJ2-1	TGTGCCAGCAGCTTCCATAGCGGGGGGTCCTCTAACAACAATGAGCAGTTCTTC	CASSFHSGGSSNNNEQFF
TRBV7-9	NA	NA	TRBJ2-1	TGTGCCAGCAGCCTTTATGGGGACAAAAGATTTTATAAGCAGTTCTTC	CASSLYGDKRFYKQFF
TRBV7-8	NA	few	TRBJ1-2	TGTGCCAGCAGCTTCCTGGGGGGCTCTAACTATGGCTACACCTTC	CASSFLGGSNYGYTF
TRBV5-6	NA	NA	TRBJ1-2	TGTGCCAGCAGCCGACAGATCTATGGCTACACCTTC	CASSRQIYGYTF
TRBV5-1	TRBD2	NA	TRBJ2-3	TGCGCCAGCAGCTTGGAGGGACTAGCGGGGGTCGATACGCAGTATTTT	CASSLEGLAGVDTQYF
TRBV5-6	TRBD2	once	TRBJ2-7	TGTGCCAGCAGCTTTCTAGCGGGGGGTAGGTACGAGCAGTACTTC	CASSFLAGGRYEQYF
TRBV7-9	NA	NA	TRBJ1-2	TGTGCCAGCAGCACAAGGACCAACGACGGCTACACCTTC	CASSTRTNDGYTF
TRBV5-1	NA	NA	TRBJ2-1	TGCGCCAGCAGCTTGGGTCCCGGGCGCGATGAGCAGTTCTTC	CASSLGPGRDEQFF
TRBV29-1	NA	NA	TRBJ1-3	TGCAGCGTTCAGGGACAAAGTAACACCATATATTTT	CSVQGQSNTIYF
TRBV28	NA	NA	TRBJ1-4	TGTGCCAGCAGTTTAGGGGGGACAACTAATGAAAAACTGTTTTTT	CASSLGGTTNEKLFF
TRBV18	NA	NA	TRBJ1-1	TGTGCCAGCTCACCGATACAGGACACTGAAGCTTTCTTT	CASSPIQDTEAFF
TRBV6-1	NA	NA	TRBJ1-1	TGTGCCAGCAGTGCCTCTGCCGGGACGGTTCTGAGAGCTGAAGCTTTCTTT	CASSASAGTVLRAEAFF
TRBV5-1	TRBD2	NA	TRBJ2-5	TGCGCCAGCAGCCGGGGGGCTAGCGGGGAGGAGACCCAGTACTTC	CASSRGASGEETQYF
TRBV9	NA	NA	TRBJ1-5	TGTGCCAGCAGCGTAGGAGGGTACGGTCAGCCCCAGCATTTT	CASSVGGYGQPQHF
TRBV28	NA	NA	TRBJ1-3	TGTGCCAGCAGTGGGCCGGGCACTGGAAACACCATATATTTT	CASSGPGTGNTIYF
TRBV19	NA	NA	TRBJ2-5	TGTGCCAGTAGTATTCCGAAGGGAGAGACCCAGTACTTC	CASSIPKGETQYF
TRBV5-3	TRBD2	few	TRBJ2-7	TGTGCCAGAAGCGCGGGGACTAGCGGTTACGAGCAGTACTTC	CARSAGTSGYEQYF
TRBV5-1	NA	NA	TRBJ1-4	TGCGCCAGCAGCCCAAGCGGGACGCTTGATGAAAAACTGTTTTTT	CASSPSGTLDEKLFF
TRBV9	NA	NA	TRBJ1-6	TGTGCCAGCAGCGTATCATCAGGGGCTGGGTCACCCCTCCACTTT	CASSVSSGAGSPLHF
TRBV6-5	NA	NA	TRBJ2-3	TGTGCCAGCATGAGGGCAGATACGCAGTATTTT	CASMRADTQYF
TRBV6-4	NA	once	TRBJ2-1	TGTGCCAGCAGTGACGGGCCGGGATCCTACAATGAGCAGTTCTTC	CASSDGPGSYNEQFF
TRBV4-2	TRBD2	NA	TRBJ2-2	TGTGCCAGCAGCCAAGCAGCGGGAGAGGGCACCGGGGAGCTGTTTTTT	CASSQAAGEGTGELFF
TRBV19	NA	NA	TRBJ2-1	TGTGCCAGTAGTATAGAACGATTTGGGGACCCTCCCTACAATGAGCAGTTCTTC	CASSIERFGDPPYNEQFF
TRBV29-1	TRBD2	NA	TRBJ2-5	TGCAGCGTAATCCCGGGACTACATAAAGAGACCCAGTACTTC	CSVIPGLHKETQYF
TRBV18	NA	NA	TRBJ2-7	TGTGCCAGCTCACCACGCAGGGATTTTGTCTCCTACGAGCAGTACTTC	CASSPRRDFVSYEQYF
TRBV6-5	TRBD1	NA	TRBJ2-7	TGTGCCAGCAGTGAAGAACAGGGGGCCTACGAGCAGTACTTC	CASSEEQGAYEQYF
TRBV2	NA	NA	TRBJ1-5	TGTGCCAGCAGAGAACTTGATCATAGCAATCAGCCCCAGCATTTT	CASRELDHSNQPQHF
TRBV7-9	NA	NA	TRBJ1-1	TGTGCCAGCAGCTTAGAGGCGTCCAAAGCTTTCTTT	CASSLEASKAFF
TRBV5-1	NA	NA	TRBJ2-5	TGCGCCAGCAGCGTCTCCCGGGCAGAAGAGACCCAGTACTTC	CASSVSRAEETQYF
TRBV6-1	TRBD2	NA	TRBJ2-1	TGTGCCAGCATTCCGGTAGCGGGAGGTTACAATGAGCAGTTCTTC	CASIPVAGGYNEQFF
TRBV6-4	NA	NA	TRBJ1-1	TGTGCCAGCAGTGACGGGGTAGGTACTGAAGCTTTCTTT	CASSDGVGTEAFF
TRBV6-5	NA	NA	TRBJ2-2	TGTGCCAGCAGTTACTATCGGAACACCGGGGAGCTGTTTTTT	CASSYYRNTGELFF
TRBV28	TRBD2	NA	TRBJ2-7	TGTGCCAGCAGTTTACCCTGCGGGGGTGCGGGGGTTTACGAGCAGTACTTC	CASSLPCGGAGVYEQYF
TRBV6-1	NA	NA	TRBJ1-5	TGTGCCAGCAGTTCGACACGCGCCGGGCCCCAGCATTTT	CASSSTRAGPQHF
TRBV7-3	NA	few	TRBJ1-1	TGTGCCAGCAGCTTAACGGCGCAAAGTGGGGGACCCCCTTTCTTT	CASSLTAQSGGPPFF
TRBV7-2	NA	NA	TRBJ2-5	TGTGCCAGCAACCACGTACCGAAGACCCAGTACTTC	CASNHVPKTQYF